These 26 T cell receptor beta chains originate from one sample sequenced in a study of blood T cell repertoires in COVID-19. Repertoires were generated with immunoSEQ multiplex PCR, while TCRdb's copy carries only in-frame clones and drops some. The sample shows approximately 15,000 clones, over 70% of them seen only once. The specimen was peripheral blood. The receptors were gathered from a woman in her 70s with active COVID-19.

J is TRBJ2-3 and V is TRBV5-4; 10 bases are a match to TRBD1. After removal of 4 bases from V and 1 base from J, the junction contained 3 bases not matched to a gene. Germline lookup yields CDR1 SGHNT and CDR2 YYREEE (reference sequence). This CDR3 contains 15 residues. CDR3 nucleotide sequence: TGTGCCAGCAGCGGGGACAGGGGCCGCACAGATACGCAGTATTTT. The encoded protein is CASSGDRGRTDTQYF.

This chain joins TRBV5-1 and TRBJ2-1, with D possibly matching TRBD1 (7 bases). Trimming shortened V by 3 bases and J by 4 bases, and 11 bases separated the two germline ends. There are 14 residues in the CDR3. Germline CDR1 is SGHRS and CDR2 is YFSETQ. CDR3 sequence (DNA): TGCGCCAGCAGCTCTGCAGGGGGGTACAATGAGCAGTTCTTC. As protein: CASSSAGGYNEQFF.

The CDR3 DNA reads TGTGCCAGCAGTTACCTAGGGGCCCTTAGCACTGAAGCTTTCTTT. Translating it yields CASSYLGALSTEAFF. The gene calls are TRBV6-5 and TRBJ1-1; D may be TRBD1 (5 bases). Trimming cost V 2 bases and J 4 bases, with 14 bases left between them. CDR3 length equals 15 residues. In germline, CDR1 is MNHEY, CDR2 SVGAGI.

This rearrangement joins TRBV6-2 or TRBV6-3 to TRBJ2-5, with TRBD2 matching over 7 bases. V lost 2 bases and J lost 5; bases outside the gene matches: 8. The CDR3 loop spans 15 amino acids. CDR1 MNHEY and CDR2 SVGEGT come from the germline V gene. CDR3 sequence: CASSYPSREWETQYF. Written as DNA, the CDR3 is TGTGCCAGCAGTTACCCCTCGCGGGAGTGGGAGACCCAGTACTTC.

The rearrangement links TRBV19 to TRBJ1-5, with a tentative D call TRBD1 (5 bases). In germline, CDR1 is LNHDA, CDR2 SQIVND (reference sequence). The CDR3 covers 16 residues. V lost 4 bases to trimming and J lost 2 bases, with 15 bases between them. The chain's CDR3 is CASSTTGAGGNQPQHF. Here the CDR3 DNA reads TGTGCCAGTAGTACAACAGGAGCGGGAGGCAATCAGCCCCAGCATTTT. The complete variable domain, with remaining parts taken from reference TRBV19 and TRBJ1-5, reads DGGITQSPKYLFRKEGQNVTLSCEQNLNHDAMYWYRQDPGQGLRLIYYSQIVNDFQKGDIAEGYSVSREKKESFPLTVTSAQKNPTAFYLCASSTTGAGGNQPQHFGDGTRLSIL.

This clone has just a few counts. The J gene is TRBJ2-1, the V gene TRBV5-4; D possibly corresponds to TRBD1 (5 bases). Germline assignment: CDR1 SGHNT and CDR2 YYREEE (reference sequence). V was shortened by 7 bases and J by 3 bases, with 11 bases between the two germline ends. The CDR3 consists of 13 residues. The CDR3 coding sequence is TGTGCCAGCGGGCAGGGTTTCTACAATGAGCAGTTCTTC. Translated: CASGQGFYNEQFF.

The CDR3 spells CASSSRETQYF. The DNA of the CDR3 is TGTGCCAGCAGTTCGAGGGAGACCCAGTACTTC. The chain has TRBV3-1 (or the pseudogene TRBV3-2) and TRBJ2-5, with D unclear. The V end was cut by 6 bases, the J end by 5 bases, with 7 bases between. The CDR3 is 11 residues long. The V gene's germline CDR1 is LGHDT and CDR2 YNNKEL (reference sequence).

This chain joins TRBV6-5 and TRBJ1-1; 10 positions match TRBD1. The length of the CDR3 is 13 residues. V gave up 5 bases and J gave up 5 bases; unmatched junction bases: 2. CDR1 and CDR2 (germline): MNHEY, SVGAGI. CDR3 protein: CASSRTGGTEAFF. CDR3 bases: TGTGCCAGCAGTCGGACAGGGGGGACTGAAGCTTTCTTT.

The CDR3 region is CAIAGTGDEQYF. The CDR3 DNA sequence: TGTGCCATCGCCGGGACAGGGGACGAGCAGTACTTC. V gene TRBV10-3 combines with J gene TRBJ2-7, with 10 nucleotides matching TRBD1. Germline values: CDR1 ENHRY, CDR2 SYGVKD. This CDR3 has 12 amino acids. V gave up 8 bases and J gave up 5 bases; unmatched junction bases: 3.

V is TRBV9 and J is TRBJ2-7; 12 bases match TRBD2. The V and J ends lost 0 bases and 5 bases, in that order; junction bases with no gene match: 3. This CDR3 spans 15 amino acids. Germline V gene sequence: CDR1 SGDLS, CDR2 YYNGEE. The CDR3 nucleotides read TGTGCCAGCAGCGTAGGGGGACTAGCGGGTCACGAGCAGTACTTC. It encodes CASSVGGLAGHEQYF.

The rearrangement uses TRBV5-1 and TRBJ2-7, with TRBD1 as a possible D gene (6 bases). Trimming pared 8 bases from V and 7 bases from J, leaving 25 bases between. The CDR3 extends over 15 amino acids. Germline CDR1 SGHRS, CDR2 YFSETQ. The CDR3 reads CASSSGWGQTWEQYF. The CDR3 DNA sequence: TGCGCCAGTTCTTCTGGCTGGGGGCAAACTTGGGAGCAGTACTTC.

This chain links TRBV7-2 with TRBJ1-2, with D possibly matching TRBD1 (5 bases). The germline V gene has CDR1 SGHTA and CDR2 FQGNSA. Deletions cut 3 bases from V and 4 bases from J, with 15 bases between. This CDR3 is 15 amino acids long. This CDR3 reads CASSLEQGGFYGYTF. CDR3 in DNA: TGTGCCAGCAGCTTGGAGCAGGGAGGCTTCTATGGCTACACCTTC.

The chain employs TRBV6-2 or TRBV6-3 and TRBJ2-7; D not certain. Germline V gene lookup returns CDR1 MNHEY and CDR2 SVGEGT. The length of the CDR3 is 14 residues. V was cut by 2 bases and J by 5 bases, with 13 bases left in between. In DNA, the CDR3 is TGTGCCAGCAGTTACGTGGCTACGGGTCACGAGCAGTACTTC. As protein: CASSYVATGHEQYF.

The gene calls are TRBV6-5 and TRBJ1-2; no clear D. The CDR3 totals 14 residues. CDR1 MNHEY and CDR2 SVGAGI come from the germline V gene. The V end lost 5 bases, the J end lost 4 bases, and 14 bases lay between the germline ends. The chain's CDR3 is CASSTGGSSYGYTF. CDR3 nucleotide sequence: TGTGCCAGCAGTACCGGCGGGTCGAGCTATGGCTACACCTTC.

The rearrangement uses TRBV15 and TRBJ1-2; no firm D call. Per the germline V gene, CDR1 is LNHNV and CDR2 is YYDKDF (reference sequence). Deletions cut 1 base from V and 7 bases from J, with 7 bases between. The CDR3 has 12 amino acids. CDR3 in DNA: TGTGCCACCAGCAGAGCGCGTGGTGGCTACACCTTC. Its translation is CATSRARGGYTF.

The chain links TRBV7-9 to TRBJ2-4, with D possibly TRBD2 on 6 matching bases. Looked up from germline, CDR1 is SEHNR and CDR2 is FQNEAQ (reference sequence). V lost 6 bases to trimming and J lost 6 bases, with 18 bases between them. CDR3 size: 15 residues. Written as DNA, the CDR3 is TGTGCCAGCAGTCTCCAGGCGGGGCTCGGAAACATTCAGTACTTC. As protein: CASSLQAGLGNIQYF.

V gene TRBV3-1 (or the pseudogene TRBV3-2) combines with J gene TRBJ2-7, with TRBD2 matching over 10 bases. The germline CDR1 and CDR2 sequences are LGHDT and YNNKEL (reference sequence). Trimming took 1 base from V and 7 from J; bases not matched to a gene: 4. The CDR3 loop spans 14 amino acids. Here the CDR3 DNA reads TGTGCCAGCAGCCAAGTGACTAGCGGGCGGGAGCAGTACTTC. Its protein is CASSQVTSGREQYF.

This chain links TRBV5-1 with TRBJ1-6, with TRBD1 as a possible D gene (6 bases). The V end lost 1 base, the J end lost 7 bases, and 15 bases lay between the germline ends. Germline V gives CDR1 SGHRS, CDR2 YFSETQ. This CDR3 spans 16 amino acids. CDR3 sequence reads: CASSLMGGQVNSPLHF. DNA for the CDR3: TGCGCCAGCAGCTTGATGGGGGGGCAGGTGAATTCACCCCTCCACTTT.

In DNA, the CDR3 is TGTGCCAGCTCACCAAGAGGCGAGCAGGGGGGCGAAGCTTTCTTT. Protein: CASSPRGEQGGEAFF. The V call is TRBV18, the J call TRBJ1-1, with 7 bases lining up with TRBD1. The CDR3 contains 15 residues. V gave up 2 bases and J gave up 8 bases; unmatched junction bases: 11. Germline V gene data show CDR1 as KGHSH and CDR2 as LQKENI.

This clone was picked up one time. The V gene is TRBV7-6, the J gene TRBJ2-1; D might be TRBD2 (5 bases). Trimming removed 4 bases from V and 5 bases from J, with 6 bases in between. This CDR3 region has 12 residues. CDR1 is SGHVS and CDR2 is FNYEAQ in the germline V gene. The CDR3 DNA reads TGTGCCAGCAGCTGGCGGGACAATGAGCAGTTCTTC. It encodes CASSWRDNEQFF.

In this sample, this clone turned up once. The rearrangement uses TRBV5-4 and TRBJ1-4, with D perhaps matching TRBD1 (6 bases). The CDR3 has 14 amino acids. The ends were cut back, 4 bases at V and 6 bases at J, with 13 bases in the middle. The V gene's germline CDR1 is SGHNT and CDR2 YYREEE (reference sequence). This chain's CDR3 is CASSLGALDEKLFF. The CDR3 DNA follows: TGTGCCAGCAGCCTGGGGGCGCTGGATGAAAAACTGTTTTTT.

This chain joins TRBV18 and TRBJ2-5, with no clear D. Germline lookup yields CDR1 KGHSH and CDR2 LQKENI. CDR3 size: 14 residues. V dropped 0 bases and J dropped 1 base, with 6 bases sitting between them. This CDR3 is CASSPPNSQETQYF. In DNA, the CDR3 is TGTGCCAGCTCACCACCGAACAGCCAAGAGACCCAGTACTTC. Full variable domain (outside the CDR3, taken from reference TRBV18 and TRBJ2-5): NAGVMQNPRHLVRRRGQEARLRCSPMKGHSHVYWYRQLPEEGLKFMVYLQKENIIDESGMPKERFSAEFPKEGPSILRIQQVVRGDSAAYFCASSPPNSQETQYFGPGTRLLVL.

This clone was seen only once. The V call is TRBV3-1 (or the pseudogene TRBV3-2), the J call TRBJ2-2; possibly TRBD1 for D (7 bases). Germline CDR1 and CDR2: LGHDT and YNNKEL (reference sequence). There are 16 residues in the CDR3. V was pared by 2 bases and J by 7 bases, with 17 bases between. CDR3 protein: CASSQRAGTAGGELFF. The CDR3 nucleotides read TGTGCCAGCAGCCAAAGGGCCGGGACAGCGGGCGGGGAGCTGTTTTTT.

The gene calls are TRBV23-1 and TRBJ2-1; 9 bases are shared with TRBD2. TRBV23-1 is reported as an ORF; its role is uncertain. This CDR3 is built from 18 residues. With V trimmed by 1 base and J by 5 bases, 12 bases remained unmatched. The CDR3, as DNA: TGCGCCAGCAGTCAATTACTCCTAGCGGGATGCCCTCACAATGAGCAGTTCTTC. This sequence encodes CASSQLLLAGCPHNEQFF.

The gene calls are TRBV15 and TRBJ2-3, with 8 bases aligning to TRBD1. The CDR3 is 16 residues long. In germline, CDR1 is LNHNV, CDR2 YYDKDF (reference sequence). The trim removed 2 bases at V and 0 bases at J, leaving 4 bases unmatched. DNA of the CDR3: TGTGCCACCAGCAGACAGGGGGCTCTTAGCACAGATACGCAGTATTTT. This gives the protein CATSRQGALSTDTQYF.

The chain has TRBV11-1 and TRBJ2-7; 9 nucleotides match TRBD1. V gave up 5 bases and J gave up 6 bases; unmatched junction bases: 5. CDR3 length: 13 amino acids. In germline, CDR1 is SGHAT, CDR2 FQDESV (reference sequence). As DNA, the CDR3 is TGTGCCAGCAGCAGGGACAGGGCGGCCGAGCAGTACTTC. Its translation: CASSRDRAAEQYF.